A single sample is the source of the 15 T cell receptor beta chains below, sequenced in a study of blood T cell repertoires in COVID-19. Generated by immunoSEQ multiplex PCR, the TCRdb table keeps only in-frame clones and is missing some. The sample lists about 21,000 clones; 70% to 90% were seen once. Sequenced sample: peripheral blood. Every receptor here comes from a human donor with active COVID-19. The donor label of this sample is uncertain.

This clone counts as medium-sized. This chain links TRBV30 with TRBJ2-3; 7 bases map to TRBD2. Germline V gene sequence: CDR1 GTSNPN, CDR2 SVGIG (reference sequence). Losses at the gene ends were 2 bases for V and 4 bases for J; bases not matched to a gene: 6. This CDR3 comprises 14 residues. The CDR3: CAWSSAGAADTQYF. The CDR3 bases are TGTGCCTGGAGTTCGGCGGGAGCTGCAGATACGCAGTATTTT.

The chain joins TRBV7-2 to TRBJ2-1; D is unclear. Between the trimmed V and J ends, which lost 7 bases and 5 bases, there was a span of 12 bases. The CDR3 is made up of 13 amino acids. Germline CDR1 reads SGHTA; CDR2 reads FQGNSA. CDR3 sequence reads: CASTAYNDNEQFF. CDR3 sequence (DNA): TGTGCCAGCACCGCTTACAACGACAATGAGCAGTTCTTC.

V gene TRBV19 combines with J gene TRBJ2-6; maybe TRBD1 (6 bases). Germline V gene lookup returns CDR1 LNHDA and CDR2 SQIVND (reference sequence). CDR3 length: 17 residues. V gave up 2 bases and J gave up 0 bases, with 11 bases separating them. The CDR3 spells CASSIRGITSGANVLTF. Here the CDR3 DNA reads TGTGCCAGTAGTATAAGGGGGATCACCTCTGGGGCCAACGTCCTGACTTTC.

This chain connects TRBV28 to TRBJ2-2; no clear D. The germline V gene encodes CDR1 MDHEN and CDR2 SYDVKM. V lost 5 bases and J lost 6, with 13 bases in between. The CDR3 extends over 14 amino acids. CDR3 nucleotide sequence: TGTGCCAGCAGTCCCGGTATGAGGTCCGGGGAGCTGTTTTTT. Translated: CASSPGMRSGELFF.

This chain connects TRBV3-1 (or the pseudogene TRBV3-2) to TRBJ2-3; 9 nucleotides agree with TRBD2. There are 15 residues in the CDR3. The J segment lost 2 bases and the V segment lost 4 bases, leaving 4 bases of the junction unmatched. Germline V gives CDR1 LGHDT, CDR2 YNNKEL (reference sequence). The CDR3 DNA reads as TGTGCCAGCAGCCGTCGACTAGCGGACACAGATACGCAGTATTTT. It translates to CASSRRLADTDTQYF.

The gene calls are TRBV30 and TRBJ2-5; D remains ambiguous. The length of the CDR3 is 14 residues. Germline V gene sequence: CDR1 GTSNPN, CDR2 SVGIG (reference sequence). The V gene lost 3 bases and the J gene lost 7 bases, with 18 bases spanning the gap. The CDR3 sequence is CAWSLRSARGTQYF. The DNA of the CDR3 is TGTGCCTGGAGCCTCCGCTCAGCCCGCGGGACCCAGTACTTC.

The V gene is TRBV11-3, the J gene TRBJ2-6; 8 bases fit TRBD1. V shed 5 bases, J shed 3 bases, and the junction held 6 bases outside the gene matches. CDR1 and CDR2 from the germline V gene are SGHNT and YENEEA. CDR3 length: 16 residues. CDR3 in DNA: TGTGCCAGCAGCACGGGACAGGCCTATGGGGCCAACGTCCTGACTTTC. It specifies CASSTGQAYGANVLTF.

The V call is TRBV4-1, the J call TRBJ2-2, with a weak D call TRBD2 (6 bases). V was trimmed by 2 bases and J by 6 bases, leaving 13 bases between them. From germline, CDR1 is MGHRA and CDR2 YSYEKL. The CDR3 length is 15 residues. CDR3 sequence: CASSQKGLLPGELFF. The DNA of the CDR3 is TGCGCCAGCAGCCAAAAGGGACTCCTCCCCGGGGAGCTGTTTTTT.

This clone was seen once. The J gene is TRBJ2-1, the V gene TRBV7-2; 10 bases fit TRBD2. Per the germline V gene, CDR1 is SGHTA and CDR2 is FQGNSA. The junction had 7 bases not matched to a gene; V was cut back by 4 bases and J by 1 base. The CDR3 is 17 amino acids. CDR3 nucleotides: TGTGCCAGCAGCTCCCCCCTAGCGGGAGATTCCTACAATGAGCAGTTCTTC. Protein product: CASSSPLAGDSYNEQFF.

The CDR3, as DNA: TGTGCCACCAGCAGAGACAGGGGAGTCCAGCCCCAGCATTTT. This sequence encodes CATSRDRGVQPQHF. The V call is TRBV15, the J call TRBJ1-5; possibly TRBD1 for D (6 bases). The CDR3 has 14 amino acids. V was shortened by 0 bases and J by 7 bases, with 10 bases between the two germline ends. Germline CDR1 reads LNHNV; CDR2 reads YYDKDF (reference sequence). Complete variable domain (other parts from reference TRBV15 and TRBJ1-5): DAMVIQNPRYQVTQFGKPVTLSCSQTLNHNVMYWYQQKSSQAPKLLFHYYDKDFNNEADTPDNFQSRRPNTSFCFLDIRSPGLGDTAMYLCATSRDRGVQPQHFGDGTRLSIL.

This chain links TRBV19 with TRBJ2-1; 11 nucleotides line up with TRBD2. This CDR3 contains 14 residues. Unmatched junction bases numbered 3, after V lost 7 bases and J lost 4 bases. The germline gives CDR1 LNHDA, CDR2 SQIVND (reference sequence). The CDR3 DNA reads TGTGCCAGTACCATAGCGGGGGGGTACAATGAGCAGTTCTTC. As protein: CASTIAGGYNEQFF.

The chain is built from TRBV28 and TRBJ2-2, with D possibly TRBD1 on 6 matching bases. The CDR3 loop spans 15 amino acids. V gave up 7 bases and J gave up 3 bases, with 15 bases separating them. Looked up from germline, CDR1 is MDHEN and CDR2 is SYDVKM. CDR3 in DNA: TGTGCCAGCAAAATAACAGGGTCCGACACCGGGGAGCTGTTTTTT. It yields the protein CASKITGSDTGELFF.

The chain combines TRBV2 with TRBJ1-2; D is unresolved. V lost 1 base, J lost 4 bases, and 10 bases lay in between. Germline CDR1 and CDR2: SNHLY and FYNNEI. The CDR3 has 14 amino acids. CDR3 in DNA: TGTGCCAGCAGTGAAGTGGCGACTACCTATGGCTACACCTTC. Residues: CASSEVATTYGYTF. The full variable domain, its missing parts supplied by reference TRBV2 and TRBJ1-2, is EPEVTQTPSHQVTQMGQEVILRCVPISNHLYFYWYRQILGQKVEFLVSFYNNEISEKSEIFDDQFSVERPDGSNFTLKIRSTKLEDSAMYFCASSEVATTYGYTFGSGTRLTVV.

The chain has TRBV15 and TRBJ2-5; the match to TRBD2 covers 7 bases. In germline, CDR1 is LNHNV, CDR2 YYDKDF (reference sequence). The trim removed 3 bases at V and 5 bases at J, leaving 9 bases unmatched. The CDR3 spans 15 residues. The CDR3 protein is CATSSSNGRFETQYF. The DNA for the CDR3 is TGTGCCACCAGCAGCAGTAACGGGAGGTTTGAGACCCAGTACTTC.

V is TRBV7-3 and J is TRBJ2-7; TRBD2 matches at 13 bases. CDR3 length: 20 amino acids. Germline V CDR1 and CDR2: SGHTA, FQGTGA. The V segment lost 5 bases and the J segment 3 bases; nucleotides outside the gene matches: 19. As DNA, the CDR3 is TGTGCCAGCAGCCCCATGAAAGCCGGGACTAGCGGGAACGAAAGCTACGAGCAGTACTTC. This codes for CASSPMKAGTSGNESYEQYF. The whole variable domain, remainder taken from reference TRBV7-3 and TRBJ2-7, is GAGVSQTPSNKVTEKGKYVELRCDPISGHTALYWYRQSLGQGPEFLIYFQGTGAADDSGLPNDRFFAVRPEGSVSTLKIQRTERGDSAVYLCASSPMKAGTSGNESYEQYFGPGTRLTVT.